This T cell receptor (beta chain) was obtained from a study of T cells in Graves' hyperthyroidism and ophthalmopathy. Researchers took RNA transcripts and amplified the TCR beta CDR3 regions from them. Primed by the HTBI set, a first-round RT-PCR was run on the TCR CDR3. Via MiXCR, TCRdb re-called the multiplex PCR reads, giving one row per CDR3 protein. The sample lists roughly 700,000 distinct CDR3 sequences, approximately 14% seen once, with 10% in the top ten. V gave up 0 bases and J gave up 6 bases, with 12 bases separating them. Germline V gene data show CDR1 as SGHTA and CDR2 as FQGNSA. The CDR3 has 15 residues. This clonotype was seen repeatedly, ten times or more.

The material sequenced was blood. The V call is TRBV7-2, the J call TRBJ2-1, with D perhaps TRBD1 (6 bases). The sequence was collected from a woman between 18 and 30 years old with Graves' hyperthyroidism. For the CDR3, the DNA is TGTGCCAGCAGCTTAGCGTATGCAGGGGTCAATGAGCAGTTCTTC. Translated, it gives CASSLAYAGVNEQFF.